These T cell receptor beta chains were read from a single sample in a study of cytomegalovirus exposure and HLA in healthy donors. Only in-frame clones appear in the TCRdb table, and some are missing; sequencing was by immunoSEQ multiplex PCR. The repertoire holds 95,000 or so clones, with about 76% as singletons. Sequenced input: PBMCs. The receptors stem from a woman between 65 and 79 years old in good health and CMV-seropositive. Both conserved end residues are part of each CDR3. The order of the fields is J gene, D gene, clone size, V gene, CDR3 DNA, CDR3 protein. D genes are given only for firm matches. Rows may omit the clone size; those that give it use once, few, many or a size class.

TRBJ2-6 NA NA TRBV6-5 TGTGCCAGCAGACAGGTATCTGGGGCCAACGTCCTGACTTTC CASRQVSGANVLTF
TRBJ1-5 TRBD1 few TRBV10-2 TGCGCCAGCAGTGACACAGGGGCCTCGGGTAAACAGCCCCAGCATTTT CASSDTGASGKQPQHF
TRBJ1-2 TRBD1 few TRBV4-3 TGCGCCAGCAGCCAAGATCTGGACAGGGGAATGGGTGGCTACACCTTC CASSQDLDRGMGGYTF
TRBJ1-4 TRBD1 NA TRBV5-1 TGCGCCAGCAGCTCGGCCGGGACAGCAAATGAAAAACTGTTTTTT CASSSAGTANEKLFF
TRBJ2-1 TRBD2 NA TRBV10-2 TGCGCCAGCAGGCGGGGGTACAATGAGCAGTTCTTC CASRRGYNEQFF
TRBJ2-1 NA NA TRBV5-1 TGCGCCAGCAGCTTGACCGTCAGCTCCTACAATGAGCAGTTCTTC CASSLTVSSYNEQFF
TRBJ1-2 NA few TRBV28 TGTGCCAGCCAGATAAACTATGGCTACACCTTC CASQINYGYTF
TRBJ1-3 NA NA TRBV7-6 TGTGCCAGCAGCTTGGGGCAGATCTCTGGAAACACCATATATTTT CASSLGQISGNTIYF
TRBJ2-6 TRBD1 medium-sized TRBV4-1 TGCGCCAGCAGCCGAGGGGGCCTAGTTCGAGGGGCCAACGTCCTGACTTTC CASSRGGLVRGANVLTF
TRBJ2-3 TRBD2 NA TRBV25-1 TGTGCCAGCAGTGGATTAGCGGGAGGGTCCTTCCGGGATACGCAGTATTTT CASSGLAGGSFRDTQYF
TRBJ2-7 NA NA TRBV7-9 TGTTCCAGCAGCCGCAGCTCCTACGAGCAGTACTTC CSSSRSSYEQYF
TRBJ1-1 NA NA TRBV6-6 TGTGCCAGCAGCCCCAGGGTTGGGAACACTGAAGCTTTCTTT CASSPRVGNTEAFF
TRBJ1-5 NA NA TRBV4-2 TGTGCCAGCAGCCAAGATTATGGGGGCCGGAGCAATCAGCCCCAGCATTTT CASSQDYGGRSNQPQHF
TRBJ2-7 NA NA TRBV21-1 TGTGCCAGCAGCCGGTGCGCTAGCGGGGCCTACTCCTACGAGCAGTACTTC CASSRCASGAYSYEQYF
TRBJ1-2 TRBD1 once TRBV6-6 TGTGCCAGCAGTACCCGGACAGGGAACTATGGCTACACCTTC CASSTRTGNYGYTF
TRBJ1-2 NA NA TRBV29-1 TGCAGCGTTGATTCGCGGTCCTCCTGGGGCTACACCTTC CSVDSRSSWGYTF
TRBJ2-5 TRBD2 NA TRBV9 TGTGCCAGCAGCCCTCGCACTAGCGGAGAGACCCAGTACTTC CASSPRTSGETQYF
TRBJ1-1 TRBD1 NA TRBV5-1 TGCGCCAGCAGCCTGAATCCGGGACAGAGGAACACTGAAGCTTTCTTT CASSLNPGQRNTEAFF
TRBJ2-3 NA NA TRBV10-1 TGCGCCAGCAGTGCTCTAGCAACAGATACGCAGTATTTT CASSALATDTQYF
TRBJ2-6 TRBD2 NA TRBV28 TGTGCCAGCAGCTCTTCGCGGGGGAGGAGAGGGGAAAGGTCTGGGGCCAACGTCCTGACTTTC CASSSSRGRRGERSGANVLTF
TRBJ2-5 TRBD2 NA TRBV18 TGTGCCAGCTCACCTCTAGCGGGGGAGACCCAGTACTTC CASSPLAGETQYF
TRBJ1-1 NA NA TRBV5-1 TGCGCCAGCAGCTTGGGTGGCGCGGGGAGCACTGAAGCTTTCTTT CASSLGGAGSTEAFF
TRBJ2-7 NA NA TRBV19 TGTGCCAGTAGTATGGTCCCCTCAGGGGTCCCCTACTCCTACGAGCAGTACTTC CASSMVPSGVPYSYEQYF
TRBJ1-2 TRBD1 NA TRBV2 TGTGCCAGCAGGCGGACAGGGAACTATGGCTACACCTTC CASRRTGNYGYTF
TRBJ1-1 NA NA TRBV29-1 TGCAGCGTTGAAGATCGAGACACTGAAGCTTTCTTT CSVEDRDTEAFF
TRBJ2-1 NA NA TRBV5-1 TGCGCCAGCAGCTTCCTTCAGCAGGGCATCTCCTACAATGAGCAGTTCTTC CASSFLQQGISYNEQFF
TRBJ2-7 NA NA TRBV7-9 TGTGCCAGCAGCTTCTCAATTTACGAGCAGTACTTC CASSFSIYEQYF
TRBJ2-7 NA NA TRBV11-2 TGTGCCAGCAGCTTAGGTACCAGGGTCTACGAGCAGTACTTC CASSLGTRVYEQYF
TRBJ2-4 NA NA TRBV21-1 TGTGCCAGCAGCAAAAGGGGGGGAGGGACTAGCGGATTACTAGCCAAAAACATTCAGTACTTC CASSKRGGGTSGLLAKNIQYF
TRBJ2-5 TRBD1 NA TRBV5-4 TGTGCCAGCAGCTGGGACAGGTCCCAAGAGACCCAGTACTTC CASSWDRSQETQYF
TRBJ2-6 TRBD1 NA TRBV7-2 TGTGCCAGCAGCCCAGGGGGAGCAGGGGCCAACGTCCTGACTTTC CASSPGGAGANVLTF
TRBJ2-1 TRBD2 NA TRBV5-1 TGCGCCAGCAGCGATACTAGCGGGAGATCCTACAATGAGCAGTTCTTC CASSDTSGRSYNEQFF
TRBJ2-5 TRBD1 NA TRBV5-4 TGTGCCAGCAGCCCGAGGGACAGATACCAAGAGACCCAGTACTTC CASSPRDRYQETQYF
TRBJ2-2 TRBD2 NA TRBV7-2 TGTGCCAGCAGCTTAAACCGAAAAGCGGGAACCGGGGAGCTGTTTTTT CASSLNRKAGTGELFF
TRBJ2-7 NA NA TRBV20-1 TGCAGTGCCTCAGGGGCCAACGAGCAGTACTTC CSASGANEQYF
TRBJ2-7 NA few TRBV7-2 TGCGCCAGCAGCCAAGATGAGGATTACGAGCAGTACTTC CASSQDEDYEQYF
TRBJ2-7 NA once TRBV5-1 TGCGCCAGCAGCCCCGGAGGGGTAAGCTACGAGCAGTACTTC CASSPGGVSYEQYF
TRBJ2-5 NA few TRBV29-1 TGCAGCGTTGACGGGGATGGTGGGGAGACCCAGTACTTC CSVDGDGGETQYF
TRBJ2-5 NA NA TRBV5-6 TGTGCCAGCAGCTTGCCTAGTAGGGAGACCCAGTACTTC CASSLPSRETQYF
TRBJ2-1 NA NA TRBV9 TGTGCCAGCAGCTATCGACTAGGCGGCAATGAGCAGTTCTTC CASSYRLGGNEQFF
TRBJ2-5 TRBD2 NA TRBV7-8 TGTGCCAGCATCCTGCAAAGAGCGGGGAGGGAGACCCAGTACTTC CASILQRAGRETQYF
TRBJ2-1 TRBD2 NA TRBV4-3 TGCGCCAGCAGCGAGGTCTTGGGGGGGACTAGCGGGGAAAATGAGCAGTTCTTC CASSEVLGGTSGENEQFF
TRBJ2-1 TRBD2 few TRBV6-4 TGTGCCAGCAGTGTTAGCGGGTCGTACTACAATGAGCAGTTCTTC CASSVSGSYYNEQFF
TRBJ1-5 TRBD1 NA TRBV15 TGTGCCACCAGCAGACGCGGACAGGATAGCAATCAGCCCCAGCATTTT CATSRRGQDSNQPQHF
TRBJ2-2 NA NA TRBV9 TGTGCCAGCAGCGTTACAGTGAACACCGGGGAGCTGTTTTTT CASSVTVNTGELFF
TRBJ1-1 NA once TRBV7-9 TGTGCCAGCAGCCGATCCCCGGGGGGCATCACTGAAGCTTTCTTT CASSRSPGGITEAFF
TRBJ1-2 NA NA TRBV7-9 TGTGCCAGCAGCTTAGAAGGGGGTAACTATGGCTACACCTTC CASSLEGGNYGYTF
TRBJ2-2 NA NA TRBV19 TGTGCCAGTAGTATAATAGGGGTCACCGGGGAGCTGTTTTTT CASSIIGVTGELFF
TRBJ1-2 NA NA TRBV30 TGTGCCTGGAGTGTACATGGGGCGGATGGCTACACCTTC CAWSVHGADGYTF